The rows below give T cell receptor beta chains drawn from one sample of a study of blood T cell repertoires in COVID-19. The table came from immunoSEQ multiplex PCR; TCRdb's copy has only in-frame clones and leaves some out. The table has under 100,000 clones, roughly four fifths seen once; the top ten hold about 13%. Sequencing input: peripheral blood. These receptor sequences come from a human donor in a cohort sampled during active COVID-19. Both conserved end residues are part of each CDR3. Fields, in order: J gene, clone size, D gene, V gene, CDR3 protein, CDR3 DNA. The D gene is left open where the match is weak. Clone size is stated in some rows and not others, as once, few, many or a class when expanded.

TRBJ2-5 . . TRBV7-3 CASSSGGQGETQYF TGTGCCAGCAGCTCGGGGGGCCAGGGCGAGACCCAGTACTTC
TRBJ1-4 . . TRBV5-1 CASSLAGVSTNEKLFF TGCGCCAGCAGCTTAGCAGGGGTTTCGACTAATGAAAAACTGTTTTTT
TRBJ1-5 . . TRBV4-3 CASSQDVQEGNQPQHF TGCGCCAGCAGCCAAGATGTACAGGAAGGCAATCAGCCCCAGCATTTT
TRBJ1-6 once . TRBV10-2 CASSDGGIPLHF TGCGCCAGCAGTGACGGGGGTATCCCCCTCCACTTT
TRBJ1-3 . TRBD1 TRBV29-1 CSVETRTGKGNTIYF TGCAGCGTTGAGACGAGGACAGGGAAGGGAAACACCATATATTTT
TRBJ2-1 . . TRBV15 CATSYPRGSYNEQFF TGTGCCACCAGTTACCCCCGCGGATCCTACAATGAGCAGTTCTTC
TRBJ2-5 . TRBD2 TRBV5-1 CASSLDGTSYETQYF TGCGCCAGCAGCCTGGACGGGACTAGCTATGAGACCCAGTACTTC
TRBJ1-3 . . TRBV4-1 CASSQPLRGNTIYF TGCGCCAGCAGCCAACCACTAAGGGGAAACACCATATATTTT
TRBJ2-1 . TRBD2 TRBV5-4 CASSKGLAGGNEQFF TGTGCCAGCAGCAAAGGACTAGCGGGGGGGAATGAGCAGTTCTTC
TRBJ1-2 . . TRBV30 CAWSVSSYGYTF TGTGCCTGGAGTGTGTCGAGCTATGGCTACACCTTC
TRBJ1-1 . . TRBV21-1 CASRKQQGTEAFF TGTGCCAGCAGGAAGCAACAGGGAACTGAAGCTTTCTTT
TRBJ1-1 . . TRBV7-3 CASSLLGGAGPMGTEAFF TGTGCCAGCAGTTTACTCGGGGGGGCAGGACCTATGGGCACTGAAGCTTTCTTT
TRBJ2-1 . . TRBV24-1 CATSDPATGAYNEQFF TGTGCCACCAGTGATCCCGCGACAGGAGCCTACAATGAGCAGTTCTTC
TRBJ2-7 . . TRBV10-3 CAIREGGPYEQYF TGTGCCATCAGGGAGGGTGGGCCCTACGAGCAGTACTTC
TRBJ1-4 . . TRBV27 CASQTARGAFGKLFF TGTGCCAGCCAAACTGCCCGGGGGGCGTTTGGAAAACTGTTTTTT